The 27 T cell receptor beta chains listed next were all sequenced from one sample in a study of blood T cell repertoires in COVID-19. The protocol was immunoSEQ multiplex PCR, while the TCRdb copy is restricted to in-frame clones and leaves out a portion. Here the sample spans fewer than 300,000 clones, just over 85% being singletons. The source material was PBMCs or T cells enriched from blood (not recorded which). The receptors here all came from a man between 18 and 35 years old who had recovered from COVID-19.

The V gene is TRBV28, the J gene TRBJ1-1; no reliable D call. V lost 5 bases to trimming and J lost 1 base, with 14 bases between them. The germline gives CDR1 MDHEN, CDR2 SYDVKM. This CDR3 is 15 amino acids long. The CDR3 reads CASSAPGRRNTEAFF. The CDR3 DNA reads TGTGCCAGCAGTGCCCCTGGGAGAAGGAACACTGAAGCTTTCTTT.

The chain joins TRBV29-1 to TRBJ2-1, with a weak D call TRBD2 (6 bases). Germline V gene sequence: CDR1 SQVTM, CDR2 ANQGSEA. This CDR3 has 12 residues. Trimming pared 3 bases from V and 12 bases from J, leaving 15 bases between. The CDR3 DNA follows: TGCAGCGTTGATAATCAGGAGGGATGGCAGTTCTTC. Amino acids: CSVDNQEGWQFF.

The chain links TRBV11-2 to TRBJ2-1; a weak D match, TRBD2 (5 bases). Trimming left V 7 bases short and J 6 bases short, with 13 bases between. This CDR3 contains 13 residues. Germline V gene lookup returns CDR1 SGHAT and CDR2 FQNNGV. The CDR3 sequence is CASNGVEANEQFF. CDR3 DNA: TGTGCCAGCAACGGGGTCGAAGCCAATGAGCAGTTCTTC.

The J gene is TRBJ2-2, the V gene TRBV29-1; maybe TRBD1 (6 bases). The CDR3 is made up of 16 amino acids. The germline V gene has CDR1 SQVTM and CDR2 ANQGSEA. The germline V and J ends were trimmed by 5 bases and 2 bases, with 18 bases remaining between them. The CDR3 here is CSVQLRQAANTGELFF. The CDR3 region has the DNA TGCAGCGTTCAACTTAGACAGGCCGCAAACACCGGGGAGCTGTTTTTT.

The V call is TRBV10-1, the J call TRBJ2-1; TRBD2 is a possible D gene (5 bases). V lost 3 bases, J lost 6 bases, and 9 bases lay in between. Germline V gene data show CDR1 as WNHNN and CDR2 as SYGVQD (reference sequence). The CDR3 totals 13 residues. In DNA, the CDR3 is TGCGCCAGCAGTGAATATGGAGGCAATGAGCAGTTCTTC. Amino acid sequence: CASSEYGGNEQFF.

This clone occurred a few times. The chain recombines TRBV7-9 with TRBJ2-5, with TRBD2 identical over 11 bases. V shed 6 bases and J 2 bases; nucleotides not matched to a gene: 2. CDR1 is SEHNR, CDR2 FQNEAQ, per germline (reference sequence). The CDR3 runs to 14 residues. CDR3 region: CASRLAGGQETQYF. In DNA, the CDR3 is TGTGCCAGCAGGCTAGCGGGGGGACAAGAGACCCAGTACTTC.

This clone showed up just a few times. The gene calls are TRBV7-3 and TRBJ2-2; TRBD2 matches 9 bases. Unmatched junction bases numbered 6, after V lost 0 bases and J lost 4 bases. The V gene's germline CDR1 is SGHTA and CDR2 FQGTGA. The CDR3 sequence is 17 residues long. The CDR3 region is CASSLTGGREPTGELFF. The CDR3, as DNA: TGTGCCAGCAGCTTAACCGGCGGGAGGGAGCCCACCGGGGAGCTGTTTTTT.

In DNA form, the CDR3 reads TGTGCCAGCAGCAGACAGGGGGCAATGAATCAGCCCCAGCATTTT. It encodes CASSRQGAMNQPQHF. This rearrangement joins TRBV7-2 to TRBJ1-5; the match to TRBD1 covers 10 bases. The germline V gene encodes CDR1 SGHTA and CDR2 FQGNSA. The CDR3 sequence is 15 residues long. After removal of 5 bases from V and 4 bases from J, the junction contained 5 bases not matched to a gene.

The rearrangement uses TRBV7-2 and TRBJ1-2; 10 positions match TRBD1. Germline V CDR1 and CDR2: SGHTA, FQGNSA. CDR3 length: 14 amino acids. V lost 5 bases to trimming and J lost 7 bases; unmatched junction nucleotides: 7. CDR3 sequence reads: CASSPTGGRGGYTF. For the CDR3, the DNA is TGTGCCAGCAGCCCGACAGGGGGCAGGGGTGGCTACACCTTC.

This clone showed up just a few times. V gene TRBV7-9 combines with J gene TRBJ2-3; a possible D gene is TRBD2 (6 bases). CDR3 size: 17 residues. V was pared by 3 bases and J by 4 bases, with 20 bases between. Germline loops: CDR1 SEHNR, CDR2 FQNEAQ (reference sequence). The CDR3 coding sequence is TGTGCCAGCAGCTTCCCTCGGAGGGTGGAGTCAGCAGATACGCAGTATTTT. Protein sequence: CASSFPRRVESADTQYF.

This clone was seen a few times. V usage is TRBV7-2 and J usage is TRBJ1-3, with 8 bases matching TRBD1. CDR1 and CDR2 (germline): SGHTA, FQGNSA. The CDR3 runs to 15 residues. V shed 5 bases and J 1 base; nucleotides not matched to a gene: 4. The CDR3 DNA sequence: TGTGCCAGCAGCATAACAGGGGGTTCTGGAAACACCATATATTTT. As protein: CASSITGGSGNTIYF.

The chain recombines TRBV7-2 with TRBJ2-1, with 8 bases aligning to TRBD2. The germline V gene has CDR1 SGHTA and CDR2 FQGNSA. The CDR3 runs to 16 residues. With V trimmed by 4 bases and J by 7 bases, 12 bases remained unmatched. The CDR3 loop reads CASSSGMVAGTNEQFF. In DNA form, the CDR3 reads TGTGCCAGCAGCTCAGGCATGGTAGCGGGGACAAATGAGCAGTTCTTC.

The rearrangement uses TRBV5-4 and TRBJ1-2; D remains unclear. Trimming stripped 3 bases from V and 0 bases from J, with 12 bases between. The CDR3 is 15 amino acids. Germline V gene lookup returns CDR1 SGHNT and CDR2 YYREEE (reference sequence). The CDR3 sequence: CASSSTTEANYGYTF. The CDR3 DNA follows: TGTGCCAGCAGCTCCACCACGGAGGCTAACTATGGCTACACCTTC.

This chain uses TRBV27 with TRBJ2-1; TRBD2 matches at 9 bases. V trimming: 5 bases; J trimming: 2 bases; junction bases outside the gene matches: 4. This CDR3 contains 15 residues. Looked up from germline, CDR1 is MNHEY and CDR2 is SMNVEV (reference sequence). The CDR3 loop reads CASSLLAGTYNEQFF. CDR3 in DNA: TGTGCCAGCAGTCTACTAGCGGGTACCTACAATGAGCAGTTCTTC.

The rearrangement links TRBV5-4 to TRBJ2-7; 7 nucleotides match TRBD2. Germline values: CDR1 SGHNT, CDR2 YYREEE (reference sequence). This CDR3 comprises 14 residues. The V and J ends lost 3 bases and 2 bases, in that order; junction bases with no gene match: 5. CDR3 in DNA: TGTGCCAGCAGCTCGGGGAGGGGTACCTACGAGCAGTACTTC. This sequence encodes CASSSGRGTYEQYF.

This clone showed up just once. This rearrangement joins TRBV6-1 to TRBJ1-6, with 9 bases aligning to TRBD1. The germline V gene has CDR1 MNHNS and CDR2 SASEGT. The CDR3 is made up of 15 amino acids. Trimming took 3 bases from V and 7 from J; bases not matched to a gene: 4. CDR3 sequence: CASSERTGENSPLHF. In DNA, the CDR3 is TGTGCCAGCAGTGAGAGGACAGGGGAAAATTCACCCCTCCACTTT.

This chain links TRBV4-1 with TRBJ1-1; no clear D gene. The V end lost 0 bases, the J end lost 0 bases, and 11 bases lay between the germline ends. The CDR3 totals 16 residues. Germline V gene sequence: CDR1 MGHRA, CDR2 YSYEKL. As DNA, the CDR3 is TGCGCCAGCAGCCAAGATGGGAGCGGGATGAACACTGAAGCTTTCTTT. Residues: CASSQDGSGMNTEAFF.

This clone was seen a single time. The chain joins TRBV2 to TRBJ2-5; 8 bases agree with TRBD1. The CDR3 spans 12 residues. The J segment lost 5 bases and the V segment lost 9 bases, leaving 5 bases of the junction unmatched. Germline V gives CDR1 SNHLY, CDR2 FYNNEI. CDR3 bases: TGTGCCAGGGAGACAGGGGACGAGACCCAGTACTTC. It is translated as CARETGDETQYF.

CDR3 nucleotide sequence: TGTGCCAGCAGTTTAGCAGGAGGGGACAGGGCTCAGCCCCAGCATTTT. This translates into CASSLAGGDRAQPQHF. The rearrangement joins TRBV28 to TRBJ1-5, with TRBD1 matching 9 bases. The length of the CDR3 is 16 residues. J gave up 6 bases and V 2 bases, and 8 bases lay outside the gene matches. Germline lookup yields CDR1 MDHEN and CDR2 SYDVKM.

V is TRBV7-9 and J is TRBJ1-2; 7 bases agree with TRBD1. The CDR3 contains 14 residues. Trimming at V came to 2 bases and at J to 4 bases, leaving 4 bases not matched to a gene. Germline V CDR1 and CDR2: SEHNR, FQNEAQ (reference sequence). The CDR3 DNA sequence: TGTGCCAGCAGCTTAACAGGGGTTGGCTATGGCTACACCTTC. It is translated as CASSLTGVGYGYTF.

This chain uses TRBV11-2 with TRBJ2-7; the D gene is possibly TRBD1 (5 bases). The CDR3 is 12 residues long. Germline V gene lookup returns CDR1 SGHAT and CDR2 FQNNGV. V was cut by 3 bases and J by 3 bases, with 6 bases left in between. In DNA form, the CDR3 reads TGTGCCAGCAGCTTTACAGGCTACGAGCAGTACTTC. Translated, it gives CASSFTGYEQYF. The entire variable domain, with the rest obtained from reference TRBV11-2 and TRBJ2-7, is as follows: EAGVAQSPRYKIIEKRQSVAFWCNPISGHATLYWYQQILGQGPKLLIQFQNNGVVDDSQLPKDRFSAERLKGVDSTLKIQPAKLEDSAVYLCASSFTGYEQYFGPGTRLTVT.

The chain couples TRBV19 to TRBJ2-4; 7 bases are a match to TRBD1. After removal of 3 bases from V and 9 bases from J, the junction contained 8 bases not matched to a gene. The germline gives CDR1 LNHDA, CDR2 SQIVND (reference sequence). The CDR3 has 14 residues. CDR3 in DNA: TGTGCCAGTAGTATCCGGACAGGTCGTGGCATTCAGTACTTC. Its translation: CASSIRTGRGIQYF.

The V call is TRBV11-2, the J call TRBJ2-5; D is unresolved. This CDR3 spans 15 amino acids. The V gene lost 3 bases and the J gene lost 3 bases, with 14 bases spanning the gap. Germline V gives CDR1 SGHAT, CDR2 FQNNGV. CDR3 coding DNA: TGTGCCAGCAGCTTTACGGCTAGTCCTGAAGAGACCCAGTACTTC. Protein: CASSFTASPEETQYF. The full variable domain, completed using reference TRBV11-2 and TRBJ2-5, is EAGVAQSPRYKIIEKRQSVAFWCNPISGHATLYWYQQILGQGPKLLIQFQNNGVVDDSQLPKDRFSAERLKGVDSTLKIQPAKLEDSAVYLCASSFTASPEETQYFGPGTRLLVL.

This clone came up once. CDR3 coding DNA: TGTGCCAGCAGTTTATCAAGGGGAAGTTACACTGAAGCTTTCTTT. Its protein is CASSLSRGSYTEAFF. V and J are TRBV27 and TRBJ1-1, with D perhaps matching TRBD1 (5 bases). The CDR3 spans 15 residues. Trimming stripped 0 bases from V and 3 bases from J, with 11 bases between. Germline CDR1 reads MNHEY; CDR2 reads SMNVEV (reference sequence).

This chain joins TRBV19 and TRBJ1-4; 9 bases fit TRBD1. The germline V gene encodes CDR1 LNHDA and CDR2 SQIVND (reference sequence). The CDR3 spans 16 residues. The trim removed 6 bases at V and 4 bases at J, leaving 9 bases unmatched. The CDR3 coding sequence is TGTGCCAGTAGACCGGGACAGGGATTGGGTAATGAAAAACTGTTTTTT. This encodes CASRPGQGLGNEKLFF.

This chain links TRBV28 with TRBJ2-7; tentatively, D is TRBD1 (6 bases). The CDR3 consists of 13 residues. The V end lost 2 bases, the J end lost 6 bases, and 11 bases lay between the germline ends. Germline V gene data show CDR1 as MDHEN and CDR2 as SYDVKM. The chain's CDR3 is CASSLQGKREQYF. The CDR3 coding sequence is TGTGCCAGCAGTTTACAGGGGAAGCGCGAGCAGTACTTC.

The chain employs TRBV11-2 and TRBJ2-7, with D tentatively TRBD2 (6 bases). Germline V gives CDR1 SGHAT, CDR2 FQNNGV. The CDR3 contains 16 residues. Trimming shortened V by 1 base and J by 0 bases, and 13 bases separated the two germline ends. The CDR3 DNA reads TGTGCCAGCAGCTTAGTTGATGCGGGGAGCTCCTACGAGCAGTACTTC. This codes for CASSLVDAGSSYEQYF. Supplemented by reference TRBV11-2 and TRBJ2-7, the full variable domain reads EAGVAQSPRYKIIEKRQSVAFWCNPISGHATLYWYQQILGQGPKLLIQFQNNGVVDDSQLPKDRFSAERLKGVDSTLKIQPAKLEDSAVYLCASSLVDAGSSYEQYFGPGTRLTVT.